This T cell receptor beta chain was observed in a study of CD8 T cells in ankylosing spondylitis. A word on this clonotype: Antigen: not known.

Findings and limits, study-wide: Disease-associated clones were CD8+ and fairly uncommon in peripheral blood. As reported, disease-linked clones showed significant enrichment in matched ankylosing spondylitis synovial fluid. Within ankylosing spondylitis blood, a TCR beta motif made up of eight or nine highly homologous variants appeared to be characteristic.

V gave up 3 bases and J gave up 1 base; unmatched junction bases: 7. Germline V CDR1 and CDR2: GTSNPN, SVGIG (reference sequence). The CDR3 is 15 amino acids. For TCR beta, libraries came from quantitative 5'-RACE with molecular barcodes. TCRdb used MiXCR to reprocess the 5' RACE reads, holding one entry per CDR3 protein. The sample shows over 400,000 distinct CDR3 sequences, about 24% of them seen only once. V is TRBV30 and J is TRBJ2-3, with 7 bases aligning to TRBD2. This TCR came from a male donor with ankylosing spondylitis. Sequencing was done on a sample of blood, either unsorted or a sorted T cell fraction (not recorded which). CDR3 protein: CAWRSLAGGTDTQYF. In DNA form, the CDR3 reads TGTGCCTGGAGGTCCTTAGCGGGCGGCACAGATACGCAGTATTTT.